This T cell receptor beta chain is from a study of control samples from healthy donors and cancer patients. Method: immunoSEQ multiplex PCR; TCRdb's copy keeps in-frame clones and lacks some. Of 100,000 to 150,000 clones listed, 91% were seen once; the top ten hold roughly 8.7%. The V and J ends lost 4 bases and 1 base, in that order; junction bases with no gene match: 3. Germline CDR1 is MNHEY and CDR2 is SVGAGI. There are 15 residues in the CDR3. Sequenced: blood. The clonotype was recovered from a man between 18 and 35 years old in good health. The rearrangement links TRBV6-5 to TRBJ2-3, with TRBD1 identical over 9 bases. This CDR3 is CASSSRQGGTDTQYF. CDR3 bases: TGTGCCAGCAGTTCCCGACAGGGGGGCACAGATACGCAGTATTTT.